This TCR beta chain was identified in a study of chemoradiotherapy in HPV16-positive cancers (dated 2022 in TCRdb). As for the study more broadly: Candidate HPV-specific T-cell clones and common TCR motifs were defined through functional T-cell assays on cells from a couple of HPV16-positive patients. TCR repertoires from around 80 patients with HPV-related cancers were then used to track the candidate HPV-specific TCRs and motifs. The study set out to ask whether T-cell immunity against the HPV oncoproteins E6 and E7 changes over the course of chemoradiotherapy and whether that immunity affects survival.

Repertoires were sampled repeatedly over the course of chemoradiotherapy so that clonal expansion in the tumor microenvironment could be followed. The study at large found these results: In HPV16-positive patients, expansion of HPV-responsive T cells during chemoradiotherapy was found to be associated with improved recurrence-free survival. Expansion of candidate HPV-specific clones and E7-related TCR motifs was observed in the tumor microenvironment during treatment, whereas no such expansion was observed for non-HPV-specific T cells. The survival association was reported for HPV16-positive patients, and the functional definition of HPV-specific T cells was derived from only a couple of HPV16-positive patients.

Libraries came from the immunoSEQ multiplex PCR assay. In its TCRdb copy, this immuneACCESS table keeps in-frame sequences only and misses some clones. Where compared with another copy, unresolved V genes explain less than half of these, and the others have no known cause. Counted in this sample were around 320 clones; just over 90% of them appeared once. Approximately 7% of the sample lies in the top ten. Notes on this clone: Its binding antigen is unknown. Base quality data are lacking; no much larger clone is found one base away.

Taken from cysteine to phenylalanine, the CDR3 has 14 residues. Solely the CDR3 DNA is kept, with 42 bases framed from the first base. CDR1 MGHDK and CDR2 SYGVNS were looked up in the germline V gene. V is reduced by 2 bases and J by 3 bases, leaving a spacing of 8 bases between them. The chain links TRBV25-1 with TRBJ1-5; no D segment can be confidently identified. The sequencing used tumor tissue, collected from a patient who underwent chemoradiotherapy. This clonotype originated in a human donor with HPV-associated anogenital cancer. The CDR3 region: CASSELQYNQPQHF. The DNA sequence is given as TGTGCCAGCAGTGAACTACAGTACAATCAGCCCCAGCATTTT.